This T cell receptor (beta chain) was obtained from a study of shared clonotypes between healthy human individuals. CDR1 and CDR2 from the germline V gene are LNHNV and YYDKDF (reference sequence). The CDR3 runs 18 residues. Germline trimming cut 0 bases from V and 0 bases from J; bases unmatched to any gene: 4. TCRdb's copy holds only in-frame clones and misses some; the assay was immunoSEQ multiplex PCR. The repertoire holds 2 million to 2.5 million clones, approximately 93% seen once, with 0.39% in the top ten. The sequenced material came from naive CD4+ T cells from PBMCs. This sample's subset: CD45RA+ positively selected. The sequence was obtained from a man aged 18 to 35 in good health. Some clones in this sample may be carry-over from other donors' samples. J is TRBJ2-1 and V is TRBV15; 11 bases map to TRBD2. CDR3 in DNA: TGTGCCACCAGCAGAGAGGGACTAGCGGCTAGCTCCTACAATGAGCAGTTCTTC. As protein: CATSREGLAASSYNEQFF.